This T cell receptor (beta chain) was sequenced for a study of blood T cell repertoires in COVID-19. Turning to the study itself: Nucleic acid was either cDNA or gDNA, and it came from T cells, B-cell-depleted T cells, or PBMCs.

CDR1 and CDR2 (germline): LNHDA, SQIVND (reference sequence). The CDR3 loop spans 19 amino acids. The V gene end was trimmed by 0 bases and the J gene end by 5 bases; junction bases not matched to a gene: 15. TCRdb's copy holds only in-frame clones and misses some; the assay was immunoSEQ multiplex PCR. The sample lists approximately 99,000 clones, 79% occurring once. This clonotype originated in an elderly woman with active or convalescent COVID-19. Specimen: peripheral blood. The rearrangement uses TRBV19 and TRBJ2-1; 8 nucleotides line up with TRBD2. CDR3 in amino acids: CASSIDPGAGTSHDNEQFF. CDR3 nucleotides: TGTGCCAGTAGTATAGATCCAGGAGCCGGGACTAGTCACGACAATGAGCAGTTCTTC.